This entry lists 11 T cell receptor beta chains sequenced from one sample in a study of identical twins. MiXCR, applied by TCRdb to the 5' RACE reads, yields one record per CDR3 protein. The table shows 450,000 to 650,000 distinct CDR3 sequences, with around 15% occurring only once. The sample also formed part of further work on yellow fever vaccine responses in identical twins.

The material sequenced was CD4+ T cells sorted from blood. Every receptor here comes from a woman between 18 and 29 years old in good health.

The gene calls are TRBV28 and TRBJ2-1; TRBD2 aligns across 8 bases. CDR1 is MDHEN, CDR2 SYDVKM, per germline. V shed 4 bases, J shed 5 bases, and the junction held 13 bases outside the gene matches. The CDR3 loop spans 17 amino acids. DNA for the CDR3: TGTGCCAGCAGTTCCCACGGTAGCGGGACCGCCGACAATGAGCAGTTCTTC. It encodes CASSSHGSGTADNEQFF.

The gene calls are TRBV12-3 or TRBV12-4 and TRBJ2-7; 7 nucleotides line up with TRBD1. Trimming at V came to 5 bases and at J to 5 bases, leaving 9 bases not matched to a gene. This CDR3 is 14 amino acids long. The CDR3 protein is CASSQTTGMDEQYF. The DNA for the CDR3 is TGTGCCAGCAGTCAGACGACAGGGATGGACGAGCAGTACTTC.

The gene calls are TRBV15 and TRBJ2-3, with 8 bases fitting TRBD2. J lost 4 bases, V lost 4 bases, and 4 bases had no gene match. The CDR3 runs to 14 residues. The V gene's germline CDR1 is LNHNV and CDR2 YYDKDF (reference sequence). The CDR3 DNA follows: TGTGCCACCAGCAAGAGCGGGAGTTCAGATACGCAGTATTTT. Translated: CATSKSGSSDTQYF.

The rearrangement joins TRBV19 to TRBJ2-1; TRBD2 matches 13 bases. The CDR3 loop spans 19 amino acids. Germline V CDR1 and CDR2: LNHDA, SQIVND (reference sequence). The J segment lost 2 bases and the V segment lost 2 bases, leaving 9 bases of the junction unmatched. Here the CDR3 reads CASSISGWGTSGTYNEQFF. In DNA form, the CDR3 reads TGTGCCAGTAGTATATCGGGGTGGGGGACTAGCGGGACCTACAATGAGCAGTTCTTC.

This clonotype was observed a few times. The chain links TRBV20-1 to TRBJ2-3; D might be TRBD1 (5 bases). Trimming shortened V by 6 bases and J by 0 bases, and 10 bases separated the two germline ends. The germline V gene encodes CDR1 DFQATT and CDR2 SNEGSKA (reference sequence). The CDR3 runs 13 residues. In DNA, the CDR3 is TGCAGTGCCGAAGGGGTTAGCACAGATACGCAGTATTTT. Its protein is CSAEGVSTDTQYF.

This clonotype was seen a handful of times. The chain is built from TRBV29-1 and TRBJ2-3, with D tentatively TRBD1 (7 bases). V lost 1 base and J lost 6, with 20 bases in between. CDR1 SQVTM and CDR2 ANQGSEA come from the germline V gene. The CDR3 covers 16 residues. This CDR3 reads CSVEVGGGGKGDTQYF. The CDR3 region has the DNA TGCAGCGTTGAAGTGGGAGGAGGGGGCAAGGGGGATACGCAGTATTTT.

This clonotype was observed a handful of times. The genes are TRBV9 and TRBJ2-1; 14 bases line up with TRBD2. Trimming cost V 3 bases and J 7 bases; bases outside gene matches: 12. This CDR3 is 18 amino acids long. Looked up from germline, CDR1 is SGDLS and CDR2 is YYNGEE. CDR3 sequence reads: CASSGGVGLAGVSNEQFF. In DNA form, the CDR3 reads TGTGCCAGCAGCGGGGGTGTGGGACTAGCGGGAGTAAGTAATGAGCAGTTCTTC. Based on the CDR3 plus reference TRBV9 and TRBJ2-1, the full variable domain is DSGVTQTPKHLITATGQRVTLRCSPRSGDLSVYWYQQSLDQGLQFLIQYYNGEERAKGNILERFSAQQFPDLHSELNLSSLELGDSALYFCASSGGVGLAGVSNEQFFGPGTRLTVL.

This clonotype was recorded at least ten times. V usage is TRBV28 and J usage is TRBJ2-1, with D perhaps being TRBD1 or TRBD2 (7 bases each). Looked up from germline, CDR1 is MDHEN and CDR2 is SYDVKM. The CDR3 has 17 residues. Deletions cut 1 base from V and 4 bases from J, with 17 bases between. The CDR3 coding sequence is TGTGCCAGCAGTTTATCTGGACAGGCAGCGGGGTACAATGAGCAGTTCTTC. Translating gives CASSLSGQAAGYNEQFF. The whole variable domain, remainder taken from reference TRBV28 and TRBJ2-1, is DVKVTQSSRYLVKRTGEKVFLECVQDMDHENMFWYRQDPGLGLRLIYFSYDVKMKEKGDIPEGYSVSREKKERFSLILESASTNQTSMYLCASSLSGQAAGYNEQFFGPGTRLTVL.

This rearrangement joins TRBV5-1 to TRBJ2-5, with 8 positions matching TRBD2. Germline V CDR1 and CDR2: SGHRS, YFSETQ. Trimming at V came to 0 bases and at J to 5 bases, leaving 3 bases not matched to a gene. This CDR3 comprises 14 residues. The CDR3, as DNA: TGCGCCAGCAGCTTGGCGGGACTAGTGGAGACCCAGTACTTC. This translates into CASSLAGLVETQYF.

The chain uses TRBV6-1 and TRBJ1-1; no definite D call. Trimming took 10 bases from V and 0 from J, leaving 6 bases between them. Germline V gene sequence: CDR1 MNHNS, CDR2 SASEGT. The CDR3 spans 11 residues. The CDR3: CAIQMNTEAFF. In nucleotides, the CDR3 is TGTGCCATTCAGATGAACACTGAAGCTTTCTTT.

In its sample, this clonotype was seen many times. The chain is built from TRBV11-1 and TRBJ1-2, with 9 nucleotides matching TRBD1. The CDR3 spans 21 residues. CDR1 is SGHAT and CDR2 is FQDESV in the germline V gene (reference sequence). V was clipped by 3 bases and J by 7 bases; unmatched bases: 27. The CDR3 protein is CASSFPSLSGTGNYPISGYTF. CDR3 nucleotides: TGTGCCAGCAGCTTCCCCTCCTTATCCGGGACAGGGAATTATCCGATCTCTGGCTACACCTTC.